The clone carrying this T cell receptor (beta chain) occurred a few times. Other DNA variants within this sample encode the same CDR3. This CDR3 spans 13 amino acids. V lost 3 bases and J 5 bases, leaving 10 bases between the germline ends. The germline V gene has CDR1 ENHRY and CDR2 SYGVKD. This sample was included in a study of control samples from healthy donors and cancer patients. Data came from immunoSEQ multiplex PCR; TCRdb stores just in-frame clones and leaves some out. The sample shows 260,000 or so clones, around 80% of them seen only once. This chain links TRBV10-3 with TRBJ1-1; D uncertain. The clonotype originates from a woman aged 60-75 years with lung cancer. Sequencing was done on a sample of PBMCs. This CDR3 reads CAISDRGGTEAFF. The CDR3 DNA sequence: TGTGCCATCAGTGATCGGGGAGGTACTGAAGCTTTCTTT.